This T cell receptor (beta chain) comes out of a study of CD4 T cells in relation to SARS-CoV-2 and coronaviruses. Study information: ViraFEST: approximately 10-day antigen culture of PBMCs, then TCR beta CDR3 sequencing.

In the case of this clone: Its antigen is still unknown.

The table came from immunoSEQ multiplex PCR; TCRdb's copy has only in-frame clones and leaves some out. The table has 10,000 to 15,000 clones, 69% seen once. Unexposed donor CD4+ T cells date from 2011-2018, before the COVID-19 pandemic. Isolation of CD4+ T cells took place after about eleven days in culture. Testing used SARS-CoV-2 S/N and four cold-coronavirus spikes on unexposed-donor CD4+ T cells, cells permitting. Each well had a few million PBMCs in around 5% human AB serum with IL-2. Study observations and caveats: Compared with monoreactive clones, crossreactive clones showed significantly weaker SARS-CoV-2 expansion.

Sample: CD4+ T cells from PBMCs, cultured in vitro. The TCR sequence derives from a human donor in good health.

CDR3 sequence reads: CASSKGTGTSGLGGETQYF. In DNA, the CDR3 is TGCGCCAGCAGCAAGGGAACCGGGACTAGCGGTCTAGGGGGAGAGACCCAGTACTTC. This sequence joins TRBV5-1 and TRBJ2-5; 11 nucleotides match TRBD2. Trimming removed 4 bases from V and 4 bases from J; junction bases left unmatched: 18. The germline CDR1 and CDR2 sequences are SGHRS and YFSETQ. The CDR3 contains 19 residues.